The 21 T cell receptor beta chains reported below all come from one sample, sequenced in a study of cytomegalovirus exposure and HLA in healthy donors. This PCR relied on a set of 60 Vbeta primers and 13 Jbeta primers. The data were produced by immunoSEQ multiplex PCR, yet TCRdb's version contains in-frame clones alone and is incomplete. The sample table sets out approximately 180,000 clones. The specimen was PBMCs. The receptors derive from a man between 25 and 39 years old in good health and CMV-seronegative.

The rearrangement uses TRBV9 and TRBJ1-1; TRBD1 is a possible D gene (6 bases). Looked up from germline, CDR1 is SGDLS and CDR2 is YYNGEE. Trimming cost V 4 bases and J 7 bases, with 29 bases left between them. This CDR3 region has 18 residues. CDR3 region: CASSPYNSPQGRQVEAFF. The CDR3 bases are TGTGCCAGCAGCCCGTATAACTCACCGCAGGGGCGTCAAGTTGAAGCTTTCTTT.

V usage is TRBV7-2 and J usage is TRBJ1-2, with 11 bases fitting TRBD1. The germline V gene encodes CDR1 SGHTA and CDR2 FQGNSA. The CDR3 sequence is 13 residues long. Trimming at V came to 3 bases and at J to 7 bases, leaving 1 base not matched to a gene. Written as DNA, the CDR3 is TGTGCCAGCAGCTTCGGACAGGGGGCTGGCTACACCTTC. This codes for CASSFGQGAGYTF.

The gene calls are TRBV13 and TRBJ1-2, with a possible D match to TRBD1 (6 bases). V dropped 0 bases and J dropped 2 bases, with 13 bases sitting between them. CDR1 and CDR2 (germline): PRHDT, FYEKMQ (reference sequence). The CDR3 has 16 amino acids. The CDR3 nucleotides are TGTGCCAGCAGCTTAGGCCGGGCCAGGGGAAACTATGGCTACACCTTC. This sequence encodes CASSLGRARGNYGYTF.

This rearrangement joins TRBV18 to TRBJ2-7; 9 nucleotides align to TRBD1. V lost 6 bases and J lost 5; bases outside the gene matches: 5. The germline V gene encodes CDR1 KGHSH and CDR2 LQKENI. The length of the CDR3 is 13 residues. DNA of the CDR3: TGTGCCAGCTCTCACGGACAGGGGAACGAGCAGTACTTC. Encoded protein: CASSHGQGNEQYF.

This chain links TRBV7-9 with TRBJ2-2; 10 nucleotides agree with TRBD1. CDR1 SEHNR and CDR2 FQNEAQ come from the germline V gene (reference sequence). With V trimmed by 5 bases and J by 6 bases, 9 bases remained unmatched. The CDR3 has 16 residues. The CDR3 nucleotides are TGTGCCAGCAGCATCCGGGACAGGGGTAACTCCGGGGAGCTGTTTTTT. It is translated as CASSIRDRGNSGELFF.

This chain uses TRBV5-1 with TRBJ1-6, with D unclear. The CDR3 spans 13 residues. In germline, CDR1 is SGHRS, CDR2 YFSETQ. Trimming took 4 bases from V and 7 from J, leaving 9 bases between them. This CDR3 reads CASSPRPNSPLHF. The CDR3 DNA follows: TGCGCCAGCAGCCCGCGTCCGAATTCACCCCTCCACTTT. The whole variable domain, remainder taken from reference TRBV5-1 and TRBJ1-6, is KAGVTQTPRYLIKTRGQQVTLSCSPISGHRSVSWYQQTPGQGLQFLFEYFSETQRNKGNFPGRFSGRQFSNSRSEMNVSTLELGDSALYLCASSPRPNSPLHFGNGTRLTVT.

V and J are TRBV18 and TRBJ2-7, with D perhaps TRBD1 (5 bases). The V end lost 3 bases, the J end lost 7 bases, and 16 bases lay between the germline ends. CDR1 KGHSH and CDR2 LQKENI come from the germline V gene. This CDR3 is 14 amino acids long. Here the CDR3 DNA reads TGTGCCAGCTCACCCACGGACACCCTAAGGGAGCAGTACTTC. Its protein is CASSPTDTLREQYF.

The rearrangement uses TRBV30 and TRBJ2-7, with 7 bases that match TRBD2. Losses at the gene ends were 4 bases for V and 3 bases for J; bases not matched to a gene: 3. The germline CDR1 and CDR2 sequences are GTSNPN and SVGIG (reference sequence). The CDR3 covers 12 residues. The CDR3 nucleotides are TGTGCCTGGATGGCGGGAGACTACGAGCAGTACTTC. It specifies CAWMAGDYEQYF.

This chain connects TRBV19 to TRBJ2-4, with D perhaps matching TRBD2 (6 bases). The CDR3 has 16 amino acids. CDR1 is LNHDA and CDR2 is SQIVND in the germline V gene (reference sequence). V was pared by 7 bases and J by 0 bases, with 16 bases between. CDR3 sequence reads: CASTSSASLAKNIQYF. CDR3 DNA: TGTGCCAGTACCTCTAGCGCGTCCCTAGCCAAAAACATTCAGTACTTC.

V and J are TRBV18 and TRBJ1-2, with 8 bases that match TRBD1. In germline, CDR1 is KGHSH, CDR2 LQKENI. The CDR3 length is 19 residues. V trimming: 3 bases; J trimming: 9 bases; junction bases outside the gene matches: 24. This chain's CDR3 is CASSPQHGSSGTGQISYTF. In nucleotides, the CDR3 is TGTGCCAGCTCACCCCAACACGGATCCTCCGGGACAGGACAAATAAGCTACACCTTC.

The V gene is TRBV11-2, the J gene TRBJ2-1; D remains ambiguous. V dropped 1 base and J dropped 1 base, with 8 bases sitting between them. Germline V gives CDR1 SGHAT, CDR2 FQNNGV. The CDR3 extends over 15 amino acids. CDR3 bases: TGTGCCAGCAGCTTAGTATCGGGTTCCTACAATGAGCAGTTCTTC. This gives the protein CASSLVSGSYNEQFF.

The rearrangement joins TRBV5-1 to TRBJ2-1, with 7 nucleotides matching TRBD2. CDR1 is SGHRS, CDR2 YFSETQ, per germline. V trimming: 5 bases; J trimming: 6 bases; junction bases outside the gene matches: 11. This CDR3 is 15 amino acids long. The CDR3 region has the DNA TGCGCCAGCAGAGCGCGGCTAGCGGACCTCAATGAGCAGTTCTTC. Translated: CASRARLADLNEQFF.

The gene calls are TRBV4-1 and TRBJ2-1; a possible D gene is TRBD1 (6 bases). Trimming took 1 base from V and 4 from J, leaving 14 bases between them. From germline, CDR1 is MGHRA and CDR2 YSYEKL. The CDR3 extends over 16 amino acids. CDR3 coding DNA: TGCGCCAGCAGCCAAGGGACAGCACCTGGGTACAATGAGCAGTTCTTC. Residues: CASSQGTAPGYNEQFF.

The V gene is TRBV28, the J gene TRBJ2-5, with a tentative D call TRBD2 (5 bases). Trimming removed 7 bases at V and 7 bases at J, with 19 bases between. The CDR3 runs to 14 residues. Germline values: CDR1 MDHEN, CDR2 SYDVKM. The CDR3 region is CASTVSEGLWTQYF. DNA for the CDR3: TGTGCCAGCACCGTTAGCGAGGGTTTATGGACCCAGTACTTC.

The chain employs TRBV5-1 and TRBJ2-7; TRBD2 aligns across 8 bases. The CDR3 runs to 17 residues. J was trimmed by 3 bases and V by 4 bases; bases with no gene match: 15. The germline V gene has CDR1 SGHRS and CDR2 YFSETQ. For the CDR3, the DNA is TGCGCCAGCAGCCCTACAGTTCCGGGAGGGGGGGGCTACGAGCAGTACTTC. Amino acids: CASSPTVPGGGGYEQYF.

The chain links TRBV7-2 to TRBJ1-2; 9 bases match TRBD1. The germline CDR1 and CDR2 sequences are SGHTA and FQGNSA. The CDR3 has 15 residues. J was trimmed by 8 bases and V by 5 bases; bases with no gene match: 12. The CDR3 here is CASSGGGQGRYGYTF. The CDR3 DNA follows: TGTGCCAGCAGCGGCGGGGGACAGGGACGGTACGGCTACACCTTC.

This sequence joins TRBV27 and TRBJ1-3, with 8 bases matching TRBD1. The CDR3 extends over 15 amino acids. Germline loops: CDR1 MNHEY, CDR2 SMNVEV (reference sequence). V shed 6 bases and J 1 base; nucleotides not matched to a gene: 5. The CDR3, as DNA: TGTGCCAGCAGAGGACAGGGTGGTTCTGGAAACACCATATATTTT. Encoded protein: CASRGQGGSGNTIYF.

Concerning this clone: The sample holds other DNA sequences that translate to the same CDR3. The rearrangement joins TRBV19 to TRBJ2-3, with a possible D match to TRBD1 (6 bases). The CDR3 is 14 residues long. Trimming shortened V by 2 bases and J by 5 bases, and 11 bases separated the two germline ends. From germline, CDR1 is LNHDA and CDR2 SQIVND (reference sequence). The CDR3 protein is CASSITGSEDTQYF. CDR3 in DNA: TGTGCCAGTAGTATAACAGGGAGTGAAGATACGCAGTATTTT.

The chain uses TRBV4-2 and TRBJ2-2, with TRBD1 matching 7 bases. The CDR3 has 17 amino acids. Germline-derived CDR1 and CDR2 are LGHNA and YNFKEQ. V shed 2 bases and J 2 bases; nucleotides not matched to a gene: 8. CDR3 nucleotide sequence: TGTGCCAGCAGCCAACCTACAGGGGCCCTAAACACCGGGGAGCTGTTTTTT. Its translation is CASSQPTGALNTGELFF.

The chain carries TRBV27 and TRBJ1-1; maybe TRBD1 (6 bases). Per the germline V gene, CDR1 is MNHEY and CDR2 is SMNVEV (reference sequence). This CDR3 is 14 amino acids long. Between the trimmed V and J ends, which lost 6 bases and 0 bases, there was a span of 11 bases. CDR3 sequence: CASRDRSLNTEAFF. DNA of the CDR3: TGTGCCAGCAGAGACAGGTCTTTGAACACTGAAGCTTTCTTT.

Written as DNA, the CDR3 is TGTGCCAGCAGTTTCCAGGGCGGTTCCTACAATGAGCAGTTCTTC. Translating it yields CASSFQGGSYNEQFF. J is TRBJ2-1 and V is TRBV27, with a tentative D call TRBD1 (5 bases). This CDR3 has 15 residues. The V end lost 3 bases, the J end lost 1 base, and 10 bases lay between the germline ends. Looked up from germline, CDR1 is MNHEY and CDR2 is SMNVEV (reference sequence).